Shown below are 8 T cell receptor beta chains from a single sample sequenced in a study of neurological immune-mediated disorders. TCRdb used MiXCR to reprocess the 5' RACE reads, holding one entry per CDR3 protein. The table includes tens of thousands of distinct CDR3 sequences, around 3.6% detected once. The sample was PBMCs. Receptors originate from a woman between 45 and 60 years old with multiple sclerosis.

This clonotype was observed many times. This CDR3 reads CSANGAGGNGGANVLTF. For the CDR3, the DNA is TGCAGTGCTAATGGGGCAGGGGGAAATGGAGGGGCCAACGTCCTGACTTTC. The J gene is TRBJ2-6, the V gene TRBV20-1, with TRBD1 identical over 7 bases. CDR1 is DFQATT, CDR2 SNEGSKA, per germline (reference sequence). This CDR3 comprises 17 residues. Trimming at V came to 4 bases and at J to 4 bases, leaving 13 bases not matched to a gene.

There are many counts of this clonotype. The rearrangement joins TRBV20-1 to TRBJ2-1; 11 nucleotides agree with TRBD2. J was trimmed by 3 bases and V by 5 bases; bases with no gene match: 6. There are 15 residues in the CDR3. CDR1 is DFQATT, CDR2 SNEGSKA, per germline (reference sequence). CDR3 nucleotide sequence: TGCAGTGCTTGTGGGACTAGCGGTGTCTACAATGAGCAGTTCTTC. Its translation is CSACGTSGVYNEQFF.

This clonotype was observed at least ten times. V is TRBV10-3 and J is TRBJ2-2; D might be TRBD1 (6 bases). This CDR3 is built from 16 residues. The germline V gene encodes CDR1 ENHRY and CDR2 SYGVKD. V lost 4 bases, J lost 0 bases, and 12 bases lay in between. The CDR3 protein is CAISVEGTTNTGELFF. For the CDR3, the DNA is TGTGCCATCAGTGTGGAAGGGACAACGAACACCGGGGAGCTGTTTTTT.

This clonotype was counted ten times or more. The chain is built from TRBV5-1 and TRBJ2-3; 10 nucleotides line up with TRBD2. Germline V gene data show CDR1 as SGHRS and CDR2 as YFSETQ. V lost 8 bases to trimming and J lost 4 bases; unmatched junction nucleotides: 7. This CDR3 comprises 14 residues. CDR3 amino acids: CASERGGHADTQYF. The CDR3 nucleotides read TGCGCCAGTGAGCGGGGGGGCCATGCAGATACGCAGTATTTT.

This clonotype occurred many times. Written as DNA, the CDR3 is TGCAGTGCTAGGGATGACCGCGCCCGGACCTACCAAGAGACCCAGTACTTC. This translates into CSARDDRARTYQETQYF. The chain links TRBV20-1 to TRBJ2-5; D is unclear. Trimming shortened V by 3 bases and J by 0 bases, and 20 bases separated the two germline ends. The germline V gene encodes CDR1 DFQATT and CDR2 SNEGSKA (reference sequence). There are 17 residues in the CDR3.

This clonotype was found many times. The V and J genes are TRBV5-1 and TRBJ2-5; 7 bases are a match to TRBD1. The CDR3 is made up of 14 amino acids. Trimming cost V 0 bases and J 4 bases; bases outside gene matches: 3. From germline, CDR1 is SGHRS and CDR2 YFSETQ. The CDR3 bases are TGCGCCAGCAGCTTGGACAGGGGTTCAGAGACCCAGTACTTC. Protein: CASSLDRGSETQYF.

This clonotype was detected many times. The V gene is TRBV12-3 or TRBV12-4, the J gene TRBJ2-3; 11 bases are shared with TRBD2. V dropped 3 bases and J dropped 1; count of bases not matched to a gene: 9. The CDR3 totals 18 residues. The CDR3 sequence is CASSFSSGGPAGTDTQYF. The CDR3 coding sequence is TGTGCCAGCAGTTTCTCTAGCGGGGGGCCCGCAGGCACAGATACGCAGTATTTT.

The table lists this clonotype with many counts. The CDR3 region has the DNA TGCAGTGCTACCCCCGGGAGGGTGGGCGAGCAGTACTTC. This codes for CSATPGRVGEQYF. The rearrangement joins TRBV20-1 to TRBJ2-7, with TRBD2 identical over 8 bases. J was trimmed by 6 bases and V by 4 bases; bases with no gene match: 8. This CDR3 has 13 amino acids. The germline V gene has CDR1 DFQATT and CDR2 SNEGSKA (reference sequence).